The 15 T cell receptor beta chains presented below share a single source sample, sequenced in a study of T-cell memory formation after mild COVID-19. TCRdb re-called the 5' RACE reads through MiXCR, storing one row per CDR3 protein. Here the sample spans tens of thousands of distinct CDR3 sequences, 16% being singletons. Input material: PBMCs or a T cell subset sorted from them (not recorded which). All receptors come from an adult woman who had mild COVID-19 (a few samples of this study predate the infection). Cell type and time point are not known.

The rearrangement uses TRBV12-3 or TRBV12-4 and TRBJ1-4; D remains ambiguous. This CDR3 comprises 14 residues. V gave up 6 bases and J gave up 3 bases, with 11 bases separating them. As DNA, the CDR3 is TGTGCCAGCAGCCTTCTCCTGGCTAATGAAAAACTGTTTTTT. It yields the protein CASSLLLANEKLFF.

The chain joins TRBV30 to TRBJ2-7; D gene unclear. The CDR3 loop spans 11 amino acids. The V and J ends lost 3 bases and 6 bases respectively, with 9 bases between them. In germline, CDR1 is GTSNPN, CDR2 SVGIG (reference sequence). In DNA, the CDR3 is TGTGCCTGGAGAAAAACCCCCGAGCAGTACTTC. Its translation is CAWRKTPEQYF.

V gene TRBV2 combines with J gene TRBJ1-2; D is unresolved. V was clipped by 1 base and J by 4 bases, with 7 bases between them. Germline V gene data show CDR1 as SNHLY and CDR2 as FYNNEI. The CDR3 extends over 13 amino acids. The chain's CDR3 is CASSEGERYGYTF. The CDR3, as DNA: TGTGCCAGCAGTGAAGGGGAACGCTATGGCTACACCTTC. Variable domain in full (rest from reference TRBV2 and TRBJ1-2): EPEVTQTPSHQVTQMGQEVILRCVPISNHLYFYWYRQILGQKVEFLVSFYNNEISEKSEIFDDQFSVERPDGSNFTLKIRSTKLEDSAMYFCASSEGERYGYTFGSGTRLTVV.

This sequence joins TRBV12-5 and TRBJ2-2; 10 bases fit TRBD2. After removal of 3 bases from V and 4 bases from J, the junction contained 5 bases not matched to a gene. The CDR3 runs 16 residues. Germline assignment: CDR1 LGHNT and CDR2 FRNRAP. For the CDR3, the DNA is TGTGCTAGTGGTTTTGGAGCGGGAGGGCGCACCGGGGAGCTGTTTTTT. Translated: CASGFGAGGRTGELFF.

The chain employs TRBV16 and TRBJ2-7, with D tentatively TRBD1 (5 bases). Germline lookup yields CDR1 KGHSY and CDR2 FQNENV. V was clipped by 4 bases and J by 4 bases, with 17 bases between them. The CDR3 totals 15 residues. For the CDR3, the DNA is TGTGCCAGCAGCCGGCCGGCAGGGTCTGGGTACGAGCAGTACTTC. Translating gives CASSRPAGSGYEQYF.

The chain joins TRBV5-1 to TRBJ2-3, with TRBD2 matching 8 bases. Losses at the gene ends were 0 bases for V and 0 bases for J; bases not matched to a gene: 3. Germline V gene data show CDR1 as SGHRS and CDR2 as YFSETQ. This CDR3 spans 16 amino acids. The CDR3 is CASSLESGSSTDTQYF. The CDR3 DNA reads as TGCGCCAGCAGCTTGGAGAGCGGGAGTAGCACAGATACGCAGTATTTT.

This clonotype was counted a few times. The chain carries TRBV27 and TRBJ2-1, with unresolved D. CDR1 is MNHEY and CDR2 is SMNVEV in the germline V gene (reference sequence). The V end was cut by 5 bases, the J end by 5 bases, with 19 bases between. The CDR3 covers 16 residues. The CDR3 DNA reads TGTGCCAGCAGTCCCGATGGCTTAAGTCGGGACAATGAGCAGTTCTTC. Protein product: CASSPDGLSRDNEQFF.

This clonotype is classed as medium-sized. The chain recombines TRBV7-9 with TRBJ2-1; TRBD2 agrees at 8 bases. In germline, CDR1 is SEHNR, CDR2 FQNEAQ (reference sequence). CDR3 length equals 17 residues. V lost 5 bases, J lost 5 bases, and 14 bases stayed unmatched. Written as DNA, the CDR3 is TGTGCCAGCAGCGTATTAGCGGGATTTAAACCTAACAATGAGCAGTTCTTC. Its translation is CASSVLAGFKPNNEQFF.

This clonotype was observed a handful of times. This chain joins TRBV4-1 and TRBJ2-2; D possibly corresponds to TRBD1 (5 bases). CDR1 is MGHRA, CDR2 YSYEKL, per germline. There are 16 residues in the CDR3. V dropped 2 bases and J dropped 0 bases, with 10 bases sitting between them. In DNA, the CDR3 is TGCGCCAGCAGCCAAAGCAGGGTTCCGAACACCGGGGAGCTGTTTTTT. Residues: CASSQSRVPNTGELFF.

This clonotype was detected only a few times. The genes are TRBV30 and TRBJ1-1; D is possibly TRBD1 (5 bases). CDR1 is GTSNPN and CDR2 is SVGIG in the germline V gene (reference sequence). The CDR3 is made up of 13 amino acids. V lost 5 bases and J lost 6, with 16 bases in between. The CDR3 protein is CAWETGVSPEAFF. The CDR3 DNA follows: TGTGCCTGGGAAACAGGTGTTTCTCCTGAAGCTTTCTTT.

The chain combines TRBV7-9 with TRBJ1-6; no definite D call. From germline, CDR1 is SEHNR and CDR2 FQNEAQ (reference sequence). Trimming removed 5 bases from V and 15 bases from J, with 14 bases in between. This CDR3 is built from 12 residues. The DNA for the CDR3 is TGTGCCAGCAGCCCAGTGACGGGGAACCTCCACTTT. Amino acids: CASSPVTGNLHF.

The V gene is TRBV4-3, the J gene TRBJ2-3, with a possible D match to TRBD1 (6 bases). CDR1 is LGHNA and CDR2 is YSLEER in the germline V gene. Trimming shortened V by 0 bases and J by 2 bases, and 18 bases separated the two germline ends. The CDR3 is 18 residues long. CDR3 bases: TGCGCCAGCAGCCAAGATTTAGTAGGGCAGGGGCTCACAGATACGCAGTATTTT. This sequence encodes CASSQDLVGQGLTDTQYF.

This chain joins TRBV7-3 and TRBJ2-3, with a possible D match to TRBD1 (6 bases). Germline values: CDR1 SGHTA, CDR2 FQGTGA. The CDR3 sequence is 15 residues long. Deletions cut 2 bases from V and 5 bases from J, with 14 bases between. CDR3 sequence: CASSLGTQVRDTQYF. The CDR3 coding sequence is TGTGCCAGCAGCTTAGGGACACAGGTCCGAGATACGCAGTATTTT. Combining the CDR3 with reference TRBV7-3 and TRBJ2-3 gives the whole variable domain GAGVSQTPSNKVTEKGKYVELRCDPISGHTALYWYRQSLGQGPEFLIYFQGTGAADDSGLPNDRFFAVRPEGSVSTLKIQRTERGDSAVYLCASSLGTQVRDTQYFGPGTRLTVL.

This clonotype was recorded at least ten times. The V gene is TRBV12-3 or TRBV12-4, the J gene TRBJ2-5, with D uncertain. The length of the CDR3 is 11 residues. The germline V and J ends were trimmed by 4 bases and 1 base, with 1 base remaining between them. CDR3 in amino acids: CASSSQETQYF. The DNA for the CDR3 is TGTGCCAGCAGTTCCCAAGAGACCCAGTACTTC.

The gene calls are TRBV25-1 and TRBJ2-7; no definite D call. The CDR3 runs 11 residues. Germline CDR1 is MGHDK and CDR2 is SYGVNS. Trimming cost V 6 bases and J 4 bases, with 7 bases left between them. For the CDR3, the DNA is TGTGCCAGCAGGGATACATACGAGCAGTACTTC. This translates into CASRDTYEQYF.